These 8 T cell receptor beta chains were all obtained from the same sample, sequenced in a study of blood T cell repertoires in COVID-19. The protocol was immunoSEQ multiplex PCR, while the TCRdb copy is restricted to in-frame clones and leaves out a portion. Among some 300,000 clones listed, about 91% were seen once. Sequencing was carried out using peripheral blood. The receptors originated from a woman between 25 and 40 years old who had recovered from COVID-19.

V gene TRBV5-5 combines with J gene TRBJ1-2; no definite D call. CDR3 length: 14 amino acids. Germline values: CDR1 SGHKS, CDR2 YYEKEE (reference sequence). The V and J ends lost 1 base and 4 bases respectively, with 11 bases between them. CDR3 sequence (DNA): TGTGCCAGCAGCTTGTCCGAGATTTTCTATGGCTACACCTTC. This sequence encodes CASSLSEIFYGYTF.

This chain links TRBV27 with TRBJ1-1, with D perhaps TRBD1 (6 bases). CDR1 and CDR2 (germline): MNHEY, SMNVEV (reference sequence). Trimming removed 0 bases from V and 1 base from J, with 12 bases in between. This CDR3 comprises 16 residues. This CDR3 reads CASSLSIGGQNTEAFF. CDR3 in DNA: TGTGCCAGCAGTTTATCGATAGGGGGTCAGAACACTGAAGCTTTCTTT.

This chain joins TRBV28 and TRBJ2-2, with D maybe TRBD1 (7 bases). The ends were cut back, 1 base at V and 6 bases at J, with 12 bases in the middle. CDR3 length equals 15 residues. Germline-derived CDR1 and CDR2 are MDHEN and SYDVKM. The CDR3 coding sequence is TGTGCCAGCAGTTTATTGGGCAGGGGGGCCGGGGAGCTGTTTTTT. Encoded protein: CASSLLGRGAGELFF.

CDR3 sequence: CASSLRGQNTGELFF. In nucleotides, the CDR3 is TGTGCCAGCAGTCTCAGGGGGCAGAACACCGGGGAGCTGTTTTTT. This rearrangement joins TRBV27 to TRBJ2-2; 8 bases line up with TRBD1. Looked up from germline, CDR1 is MNHEY and CDR2 is SMNVEV (reference sequence). This CDR3 comprises 15 residues. With V trimmed by 5 bases and J by 1 base, 3 bases remained unmatched.

The rearrangement joins TRBV11-3 to TRBJ1-1; D unresolved. This CDR3 comprises 13 residues. Trimming removed 4 bases from V and 3 bases from J, with 9 bases in between. The germline gives CDR1 SGHNT, CDR2 YENEEA. The CDR3 bases are TGTGCCAGCAGCTGGCAGGTGGACACTGAAGCTTTCTTT. Translated: CASSWQVDTEAFF.

The chain has TRBV30 and TRBJ1-1; TRBD1 matches at 9 bases. The V gene end was trimmed by 2 bases and the J gene end by 4 bases; junction bases not matched to a gene: 5. The CDR3 covers 14 residues. The V gene's germline CDR1 is GTSNPN and CDR2 SVGIG (reference sequence). CDR3: CAWSPGQGPTEAFF. The DNA for the CDR3 is TGTGCCTGGAGTCCGGGACAGGGTCCCACTGAAGCTTTCTTT.

This clone was recorded many times. The chain is built from TRBV12-3 or TRBV12-4 and TRBJ1-1; no clear D gene. The CDR3 runs to 12 residues. Trimming shortened V by 8 bases and J by 3 bases, and 10 bases separated the two germline ends. CDR3: CASRVVHTEAFF. CDR3 DNA: TGTGCCAGCCGTGTCGTCCACACTGAAGCTTTCTTT.

The chain carries TRBV4-1 and TRBJ1-5; D is unclear. The CDR3 contains 15 residues. CDR1 MGHRA and CDR2 YSYEKL come from the germline V gene. V was cut by 5 bases and J by 0 bases, with 11 bases left in between. The CDR3 nucleotides are TGCGCCAGCAGCATTACAGAAATTAGCAATCAGCCCCAGCATTTT. Residues: CASSITEISNQPQHF.